This T cell receptor beta chain came from a study of T cells after yellow fever vaccination. The CDR3 spans 15 residues. Germline CDR1 is ENHRY and CDR2 is SYGVKD. V lost 2 bases to trimming and J lost 1 base, with 12 bases between them. Study conclusions and caveats: Sorted repertoires could include abundant contaminating clonotypes from bulk cells.

TCRdb re-called the 5' RACE reads with MiXCR, one entry per CDR3 protein. The table lists some 120,000 distinct CDR3 sequences, roughly 15% of them singletons. This clonotype has ten or more counts. The antigen remains undetermined. The chain has TRBV10-3 and TRBJ2-7; possible D gene TRBD1, 5 bases. The source is a man aged 18 to 30 who received the YFV17D yellow fever vaccine. Sample: CD8+ T cells sorted from PBMCs, taken 5 days after the yellow fever booster vaccination. CDR3 sequence reads: CAISEPKTASYEQYF. In DNA, the CDR3 is TGTGCCATCAGTGAGCCGAAGACAGCTTCCTACGAGCAGTACTTC.